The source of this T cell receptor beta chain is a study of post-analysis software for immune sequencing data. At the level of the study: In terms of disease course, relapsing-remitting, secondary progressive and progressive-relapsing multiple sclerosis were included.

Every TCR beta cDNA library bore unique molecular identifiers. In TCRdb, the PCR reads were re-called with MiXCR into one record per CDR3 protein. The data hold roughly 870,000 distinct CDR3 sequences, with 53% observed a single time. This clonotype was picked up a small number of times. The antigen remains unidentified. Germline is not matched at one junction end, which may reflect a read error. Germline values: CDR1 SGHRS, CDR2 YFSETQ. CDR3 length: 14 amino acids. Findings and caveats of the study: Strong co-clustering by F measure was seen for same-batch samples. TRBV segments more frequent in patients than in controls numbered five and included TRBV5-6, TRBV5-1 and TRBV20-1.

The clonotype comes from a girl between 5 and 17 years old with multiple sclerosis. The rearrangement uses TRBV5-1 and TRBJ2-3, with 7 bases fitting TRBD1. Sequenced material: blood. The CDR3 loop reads CASSLGQPTDTQYF. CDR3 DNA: TGTGCCAGCTCCCTGGGACAGCCAACAGATACGCAGTATTTT.